This entry lists 9 T cell receptor beta chains sequenced from one sample in a study of blood T cell repertoires in COVID-19. Clones were read by immunoSEQ multiplex PCR, and TCRdb kept only the in-frame ones, dropping some. The table includes a few hundred thousand clones, approximately 90% detected once. Specimen: peripheral blood. The receptors were sampled from a woman in her thirties with COVID-19, enrolled during active disease.

V gene TRBV4-2 combines with J gene TRBJ1-5; 7 bases are shared with TRBD1. This CDR3 contains 16 residues. From germline, CDR1 is LGHNA and CDR2 YNFKEQ. Unmatched junction bases numbered 8, after V lost 4 bases and J lost 2 bases. The CDR3 DNA reads TGTGCCAGCAGCCTCCTATCCGGGACAGGCAATCAGCCCCAGCATTTT. It encodes CASSLLSGTGNQPQHF.

This chain uses TRBV12-5 with TRBJ1-1, with 9 bases lining up with TRBD1. The V and J ends lost 6 bases and 7 bases, in that order; junction bases with no gene match: 15. Germline V CDR1 and CDR2: LGHNT, FRNRAP. CDR3 length: 16 amino acids. CDR3 coding DNA: TGTGCTAGTGGCTACTCCGGGACAGGGTATAATTTTGAAGCTTTCTTT. Protein sequence: CASGYSGTGYNFEAFF.

The chain joins TRBV7-6 to TRBJ2-7; the D gene is possibly TRBD2 (6 bases). CDR3 size: 15 residues. Germline CDR1 and CDR2: SGHVS and FNYEAQ. With 1 base removed from V and 5 bases from J, the gap between germline ends came to 15 bases. The CDR3 loop reads CASSLERGGNHEQYV. The CDR3 nucleotides read TGTGCCAGCAGCTTAGAGCGTGGCGGGAACCACGAGCAGTACGTC.

The chain employs TRBV10-3 and TRBJ2-5; the match to TRBD1 covers 10 bases. The germline V gene encodes CDR1 ENHRY and CDR2 SYGVKD. With 2 bases clipped from V and 3 bases from J, the junction kept 18 bases outside the gene matches. The CDR3 has 20 residues. The CDR3, as DNA: TGTGCCATCAGTGAGGCTCCCCGGGGACAGGGGCTCAGCGGGGAAGAGACCCAGTACTTC. Translated: CAISEAPRGQGLSGEETQYF.

As DNA, the CDR3 is TGCGCCAGCAGCCCGCGGGCACAGCGGGGAAGCACTGAAGCTTTCTTT. It codes for CASSPRAQRGSTEAFF. The rearrangement joins TRBV4-1 to TRBJ1-1; D is ambiguous. Germline V gives CDR1 MGHRA, CDR2 YSYEKL. V lost 4 bases, J lost 4 bases, and 19 bases lay in between. This CDR3 spans 16 amino acids.

The V and J genes are TRBV4-3 and TRBJ2-7; possible D gene TRBD2, 6 bases. CDR3 length equals 14 residues. V lost 1 base and J lost 4, with 11 bases in between. Germline-derived CDR1 and CDR2 are LGHNA and YSLEER. CDR3 region: CASSQVDGSYEQYF. CDR3 coding DNA: TGCGCCAGCAGCCAAGTGGACGGGAGTTACGAGCAGTACTTC.

In its sample, this clone was seen once. The chain carries TRBV5-8 and TRBJ2-3; possibly TRBD1 for D (6 bases). Germline V lookup: CDR1 SGHTS, CDR2 YDEGEE. V lost 3 bases and J lost 3, with 11 bases in between. The CDR3 sequence is 14 residues long. The CDR3 DNA reads as TGTGCCAGCAGCTCCATGGACAGAACAGATACGCAGTATTTT. This gives the protein CASSSMDRTDTQYF.

The CDR3 loop is CASSERGLYNSPLHF. The CDR3 coding sequence is TGTGCCAGCAGTGAAAGGGGGCTTTATAATTCACCCCTCCACTTT. V gene TRBV2 combines with J gene TRBJ1-6, with 7 bases aligning to TRBD1. The V gene's germline CDR1 is SNHLY and CDR2 FYNNEI. This CDR3 has 15 amino acids. J was trimmed by 4 bases and V by 2 bases; bases with no gene match: 2. Using reference TRBV2 and TRBJ1-6 for the parts outside the CDR3, the full variable domain is EPEVTQTPSHQVTQMGQEVILRCVPISNHLYFYWYRQILGQKVEFLVSFYNNEISEKSEIFDDQFSVERPDGSNFTLKIRSTKLEDSAMYFCASSERGLYNSPLHFGNGTRLTVT.

The chain joins TRBV29-1 to TRBJ2-5; 9 bases match TRBD1. J was trimmed by 4 bases and V by 6 bases; bases with no gene match: 6. The CDR3 is 13 residues long. Germline CDR1 SQVTM, CDR2 ANQGSEA. For the CDR3, the DNA is TGCAGCGTGACAGGGGGGGTTGGAGAGACCCAGTACTTC. As protein: CSVTGGVGETQYF.